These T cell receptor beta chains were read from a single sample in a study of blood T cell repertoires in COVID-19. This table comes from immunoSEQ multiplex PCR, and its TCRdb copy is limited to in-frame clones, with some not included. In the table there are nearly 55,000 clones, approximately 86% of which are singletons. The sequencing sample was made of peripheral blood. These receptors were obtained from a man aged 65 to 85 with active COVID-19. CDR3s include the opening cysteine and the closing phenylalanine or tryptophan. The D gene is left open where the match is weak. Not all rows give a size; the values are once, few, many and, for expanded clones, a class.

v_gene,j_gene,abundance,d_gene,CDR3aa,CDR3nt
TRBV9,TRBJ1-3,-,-,CASGTQGMTGNTIYF,TGTGCCAGCGGCACACAGGGTATGACTGGAAACACCATATATTTT
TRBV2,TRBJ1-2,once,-,CASGMTWGDGYTF,TGTGCCAGCGGTATGACCTGGGGCGATGGCTACACCTTC
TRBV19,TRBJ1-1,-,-,CASSARGGNTEAFF,TGTGCCAGTAGCGCGAGGGGGGGGAACACTGAAGCTTTCTTT
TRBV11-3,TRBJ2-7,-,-,CASSETSNKQYF,TGTGCCAGCAGCGAAACTAGTAATAAGCAGTACTTC
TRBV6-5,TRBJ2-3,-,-,CASSSPTEVTQYF,TGTGCCAGCAGTTCTCCAACGGAGGTTACGCAGTATTTT
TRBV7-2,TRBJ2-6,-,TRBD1,CASSSWWDRTSGANVLTF,TGTGCCAGCAGCTCCTGGTGGGACAGGACCTCTGGGGCCAACGTCCTGACTTTC
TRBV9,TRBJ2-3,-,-,CASSVESGVWAQYF,TGTGCCAGCAGCGTAGAAAGCGGTGTTTGGGCGCAGTATTTT
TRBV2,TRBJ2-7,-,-,CASSVEQLSYEQYF,TGTGCCAGCAGTGTGGAACAGCTCTCCTACGAGCAGTACTTC
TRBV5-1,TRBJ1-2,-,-,CASSPGGLRGYTF,TGCGCCAGCAGCCCGGGAGGTCTGAGGGGCTACACCTTC
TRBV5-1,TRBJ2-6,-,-,CASSAGSGANVLTF,TGCGCCAGCAGTGCGGGCTCTGGGGCCAACGTCCTGACTTTC
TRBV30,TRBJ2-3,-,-,CAWCSLLGTDTQYF,TGTGCCTGGTGTTCTCTGCTAGGCACAGATACGCAGTATTTT
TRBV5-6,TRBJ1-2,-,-,CASSPGYLTGYTF,TGTGCCAGCAGCCCGGGGTACCTTACTGGCTACACCTTC
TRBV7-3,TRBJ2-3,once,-,CASSSAITDTQYF,TGTGCCAGTAGTAGCGCAATCACAGATACGCAGTATTTT
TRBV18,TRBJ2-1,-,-,CASSPPTSSSYNEQFF,TGTGCCAGCTCACCACCGACTTCTAGCTCCTACAATGAGCAGTTCTTC
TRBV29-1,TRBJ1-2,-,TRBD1,CSVGQGTGVEGYTF,TGCAGCGTTGGGCAAGGTACAGGGGTAGAAGGCTACACCTTC
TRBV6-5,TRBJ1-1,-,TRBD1,CASSLDRVVTEAFF,TGTGCCAGCAGTCTTGACAGGGTCGTAACTGAAGCTTTCTTT
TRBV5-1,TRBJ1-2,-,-,CASSSGTSNYGYTF,TGCGCCAGCAGCTCAGGGACATCTAACTATGGCTACACCTTC
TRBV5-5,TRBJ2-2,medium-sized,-,CASSLVGSLYTGELFF,TGTGCCAGCAGCTTGGTCGGTAGTCTATACACCGGGGAGCTGTTTTTT
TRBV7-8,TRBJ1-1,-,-,CASSLAGRNTEAFF,TGTGCCAGCAGCCTTGCCGGGAGGAACACTGAAGCTTTCTTT
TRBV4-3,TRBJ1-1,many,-,CASSQDNRATEAFF,TGCGCCAGCAGCCAAGATAACAGAGCCACTGAAGCTTTCTTT
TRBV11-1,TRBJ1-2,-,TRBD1,CASSREQGPYGYTF,TGTGCCAGCAGCAGGGAACAGGGGCCCTATGGCTACACCTTC
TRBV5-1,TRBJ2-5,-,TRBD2,CASSLGGLDSTQYF,TGCGCCAGCAGCTTGGGGGGACTAGATTCGACCCAGTACTTC
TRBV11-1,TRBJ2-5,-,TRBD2,CASSLTSGVPQETQYF,TGTGCCAGCAGCTTGACTAGCGGGGTCCCCCAAGAGACCCAGTACTTC
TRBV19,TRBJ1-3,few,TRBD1,CASSMTLAGGSGNTIYF,TGTGCCAGTAGTATGACCCTGGCAGGGGGGTCTGGAAACACCATATATTTT
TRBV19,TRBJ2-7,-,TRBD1,CASSPGQGGGEQYF,TGTGCCAGTAGTCCGGGACAGGGTGGAGGCGAGCAGTACTTC
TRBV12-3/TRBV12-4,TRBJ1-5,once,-,CASSFSSNQPQHF,TGTGCCAGCAGTTTCTCCAGCAATCAGCCCCAGCATTTT
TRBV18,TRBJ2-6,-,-,CASSPLTLRSSGANVLTF,TGTGCCAGCTCACCTTTAACATTACGTTCCTCTGGGGCCAACGTCCTGACTTTC
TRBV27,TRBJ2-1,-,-,CASSLLQSNEQFF,TGTGCCAGCAGTTTATTACAGTCCAATGAGCAGTTCTTC
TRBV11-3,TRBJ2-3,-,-,CASSLGRGDADTQYF,TGTGCCAGCAGCTTAGGCAGGGGGGACGCAGATACGCAGTATTTT
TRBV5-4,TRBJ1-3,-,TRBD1,CASSFGQGSGNTIYF,TGTGCCAGCAGCTTCGGACAGGGGTCTGGAAACACCATATATTTT
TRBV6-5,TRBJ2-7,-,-,CASYREHSYEQYF,TGTGCCAGCTACAGGGAGCACTCCTACGAGCAGTACTTC
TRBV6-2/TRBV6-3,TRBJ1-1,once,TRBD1,CASSSRDRGRPGDTEAFF,TGTGCCAGCAGTTCAAGGGACAGGGGGCGACCGGGGGACACTGAAGCTTTCTTT
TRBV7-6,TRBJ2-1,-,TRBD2,CASSFPGGDNEQFF,TGTGCCAGCAGCTTTCCGGGGGGGGACAATGAGCAGTTCTTC
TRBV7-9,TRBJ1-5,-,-,CASSLSSTGSNQPQHF,TGTGCCAGCAGCTTAAGCTCCACAGGTTCGAATCAGCCCCAGCATTTT
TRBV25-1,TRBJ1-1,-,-,CASSGRQGGTEAFF,TGTGCCAGCAGCGGTCGGCAGGGAGGAACTGAAGCTTTCTTT
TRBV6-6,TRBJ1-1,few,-,CASSRPFLGREGEAFF,TGTGCCAGCAGTCGACCCTTCTTGGGCAGGGAGGGTGAAGCTTTCTTT
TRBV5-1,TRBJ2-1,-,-,CASSLAVVAVYNEQFF,TGCGCCAGCAGCTTGGCCGTGGTAGCGGTATACAATGAGCAGTTCTTC
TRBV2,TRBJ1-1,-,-,CASTSIEMKNTEAFF,TGTGCCAGCACCTCAATAGAGATGAAGAACACTGAAGCTTTCTTT
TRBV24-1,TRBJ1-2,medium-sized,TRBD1,CATSDAGQANYGYTF,TGTGCCACCAGTGATGCAGGACAGGCGAACTATGGCTACACCTTC
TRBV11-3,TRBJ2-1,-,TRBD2,CASSTSGTSGYNEQFF,TGTGCCAGCAGCACCTCCGGGACTAGCGGGTACAATGAGCAGTTCTTC
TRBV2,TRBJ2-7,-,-,CASSVQGPNEQCF,TGTGCCAGCAGTGTACAGGGTCCCAACGAGCAGTGCTTC